Presented here are 5 T cell receptor beta chains from one specimen sequenced in a study of naive and memory T cell subsets. TCR cDNA received a 3' ligated oligonucleotide that carried a UMI. Amplification of ligated cDNA took four PCR rounds with SP2 and nested alpha and beta constant primers. TCRdb redid the calling of the 5' RACE reads with MiXCR, one entry per CDR3 protein. Counted here are about 62,000 distinct CDR3 sequences, 8% to 9% occurring once; the ten biggest clones make up 15% to 20%. These receptor sequences come from a female donor in good health.

This chain uses TRBV12-5 with TRBJ2-1; D is undetermined. The ends were cut back, 4 bases at V and 5 bases at J, with 12 bases in the middle. This CDR3 has 14 residues. Germline CDR1 LGHNT, CDR2 FRNRAP. CDR3 sequence: CASGSPDKDNEQFF. The CDR3 DNA sequence: TGTGCTAGTGGTTCCCCAGATAAAGACAATGAGCAGTTCTTC.

The chain recombines TRBV5-4 with TRBJ2-5, with 7 bases identical to TRBD2. V was pared by 4 bases and J by 2 bases, with 2 bases of the junction left unmatched. The CDR3 is 13 amino acids. Germline-derived CDR1 and CDR2 are SGHNT and YYREEE (reference sequence). Here the CDR3 DNA reads TGTGCCAGCAGCCGGGGAGGGCAAGAGACCCAGTACTTC. This gives the protein CASSRGGQETQYF.

This clonotype was counted between two and nine times. The J gene is TRBJ2-7, the V gene TRBV27; TRBD2 agrees at 15 bases. The CDR3 spans 17 residues. J was trimmed by 0 bases and V by 6 bases; bases with no gene match: 6. CDR1 MNHEY and CDR2 SMNVEV come from the germline V gene (reference sequence). Here the CDR3 DNA reads TGTGCCAGCAGCCCCGGGACTAGCGGGAGGATCTCCTACGAGCAGTACTTC. Residues: CASSPGTSGRISYEQYF.

The chain carries TRBV7-3 and TRBJ2-5; D is undetermined. Trimming removed 6 bases at V and 1 base at J, with 15 bases between. Germline-derived CDR1 and CDR2 are SGHTA and FQGTGA. The CDR3 extends over 15 amino acids. CDR3: CASRPKDMLQETQYF. The CDR3 DNA follows: TGTGCCAGCAGACCCAAAGACATGCTCCAAGAGACCCAGTACTTC.

The rearrangement joins TRBV2 to TRBJ2-3; D might be TRBD1 (6 bases). The CDR3 has 16 amino acids. The V end was cut by 6 bases, the J end by 0 bases, with 16 bases between. Germline lookup yields CDR1 SNHLY and CDR2 FYNNEI. Written as DNA, the CDR3 is TGTGCCAGCAGCCCCGGACAGCCCCCGAGCACAGATACGCAGTATTTT. It encodes CASSPGQPPSTDTQYF.